What follows is one TCR beta chain and its context. Its matching antigen is unknown. This sample was included in a study of cytomegalovirus exposure and HLA in healthy donors. General observations from the study: Several of the most significant clusters appeared, in a later analysis, to be linked to common viral pathogens. For most TCR beta V segments, an earlier analysis put the productive rate at about 87% or about 30% of the time. A missense variant in DCLRE1C was later tied to TCR beta V- and J-gene trimming.

The CDR3 consists of 15 residues. The V segment lost 1 base and the J segment 2 bases; nucleotides outside the gene matches: 6. In germline, CDR1 is GTSNPN, CDR2 SVGIG (reference sequence). It was with 60 Vbeta and 13 Jbeta primers that the PCR ran. TCRdb's copy holds only in-frame clones and misses some; the assay was immunoSEQ multiplex PCR. The data include fewer than 200,000 clones; the top ten clones carry almost 6.5%. The sample comprised PBMCs. The clonotype was recovered from a man aged 25 to 40 in good health and CMV-seronegative. The genes are TRBV30 and TRBJ2-7; 9 nucleotides match TRBD1. DNA of the CDR3: TGTGCCTGGAGTGCTGGGACAGGGAAGACCTACGAGCAGTACTTC. Amino acid sequence: CAWSAGTGKTYEQYF.